This is a list of T cell receptor beta chains from one sample in a study of T cell responses to AZD1222 COVID-19 vaccine. The method was immunoSEQ multiplex PCR; TCRdb's version includes in-frame clones alone and lacks a portion of them. The sample holds around 15,000 clones, 84% seen once. This sample comprised peripheral blood, obtained 28 days after the second AZD1222 dose. All receptors derive from an adult who received the AZD1222 COVID-19 vaccine. Each CDR3 is given with its conserved first and last residue. A D gene is named only where the DNA matches it firmly. Clone sizes are given selectively: once, few, many, or a class where the clone is expanded.

j_call v_call d_call clone_size cdr3_nt cdr3_aa
TRBJ1-1 TRBV18 TRBD1 . TGTGCCAGCTCGCGGGACAGCACTGAAGCTTTCTTT CASSRDSTEAFF
TRBJ1-2 TRBV2 . . TGTGCCAGCGCCGACACCCCCCTCTATGGCTACACCTTC CASADTPLYGYTF
TRBJ2-1 TRBV5-8 TRBD2 . TGTGCCAGCAGCGACATTACTGGGGGACTAGCGGGAGGCACCTACAATGAGCAGTTCTTC CASSDITGGLAGGTYNEQFF
TRBJ2-5 TRBV30 TRBD1 once TGTGCCTGGAGTAGGAGGTCCTCGGGACAGGGAAACCAAGAGACCCAGTACTTC CAWSRRSSGQGNQETQYF
TRBJ2-7 TRBV21-1 . . TGTGCCAGCAGCGGTAGGGAGGGGTCCTACGAGCAGTACTTC CASSGREGSYEQYF
TRBJ2-1 TRBV11-2 TRBD2 . TGTGCCAGCAGCTCCTTAGGACTAGCGGGCGGGTCCGCGTACAATGAGCAGTTCTTC CASSSLGLAGGSAYNEQFF
TRBJ2-1 TRBV6-5 TRBD1 . TGTGCCAGCAGAAATCCGGGACAGTACAATGAGCAGTTCTTC CASRNPGQYNEQFF
TRBJ2-1 TRBV27 . . TGTGCCAGCAGTCGTGGGGGGACTTCCTACAATGAGCAGTTCTTC CASSRGGTSYNEQFF
TRBJ1-5 TRBV7-2 . few TGTGCCAGCAGCTCAGGGGTTCGGCAGCCCCAGCATTTT CASSSGVRQPQHF
TRBJ2-2 TRBV5-1 . . TGCGCCAGCAGCTTGGTCACATCCACCGGGGAGCTGTTTTTT CASSLVTSTGELFF